This TCR beta chain emerged from a study of cytomegalovirus exposure and HLA in healthy donors (dated by TCRdb to 2016 to 2017). Study-wide context: According to an earlier analysis of a few hundred of the donors, some 180 million T cells yielded some 110 million unique TCR beta sequences and approximately 300 Gb of sequence data. In an earlier analysis of over 550 of the donors, high-throughput TCR beta sequencing was used to judge whether each TCR beta V gene segment behaved as functional or pseudogenic. In addition to the first cohort of 666 subjects, a separate validation cohort of about 120 different subjects was used. High-throughput TCR immunosequencing, statistical association of individual TCRs with disease status, and machine learning were combined to predict cytomegalovirus infection status. A later genetic analysis used genome-wide SNP genotypes for about 65% of the roughly 700 donors, treating that subset as a discovery cohort. A few DR-DQ haplotypes were treated as single units for association and clustering because of strong linkage in the cohort. Every repertoire in the discovery cohort had been generated on one and the same sequencing platform. A later analysis re-examined previously published TCR beta repertoires from more than 550 donors and added high-resolution HLA genotyping to investigate patterns of TCR occurrence. Among the roughly 430 genotyped donors, around 81% belonged to the genetic ancestry cluster associated with self-reported Caucasian donors. The study profiled the T cell repertoires of under 850 subjects by immunosequencing and related them to cytomegalovirus serostatus. Among some 410 genotyped donors of the cohort, an average of around 250,000 unique TCR beta nucleotide sequences was sequenced per donor, of which about 18% were non-productive. Alongside the repertoire data, information on donor age, sex, ethnicity and CMV serostatus was compiled. The number of donors typed differed by locus, with roughly 620-630 for A, B, C, DRB1 and DQB1, 522 for DQA1, 600 to 610 for DPA1, and around 430 for DPB1. Class I and class II HLA loci were covered by the typing at four-digit resolution. An early release that covered several hundred HLA-typed donors contained approximately 320 gigabases of sequencing data and 80 million or so unique TCR sequences. The study was designed to test whether signatures of past pathogen exposure could be identified by cataloging public T cell receptors. Rather than drawing on any new phenotypic data, the later analysis identified candidate immune exposures from TCR beta sequences and the way those sequences occurred across donors.

The CDR3 spans 15 residues, from the cysteine through the phenylalanine. The retained sequence is limited to the CDR3, 45 bases, with the frame set at the first base. The cohort consisted of 650 to 700 healthy bone marrow donors. Cohort members were all nominally healthy when sampled, although unrecorded immune exposures were likely present. The donor tested CMV seronegative and was one of the 352 seronegative cohort members. A peripheral blood sample was provided by each donor, and peripheral blood mononuclear cells were used for TCR beta sequencing. Genomic DNA was extracted from the blood cell samples with the Qiagen DNeasy Blood Extraction Kit. Libraries were constructed by the immunoSEQ multiplex PCR assay. The multiplex PCR relied on a mix of 60 forward primers for TCR Vbeta segments and 13 reverse primers for TCR Jbeta segments. A multiplex PCR assay on genomic DNA amplified the CDR3 region of rearranged TCR beta genes. The amplified TCR beta libraries were sequenced on the Illumina HiSeq System as 87-base-pair reads. The paper's processing steps were these. Across the 500 to 700 repertoires, a later analysis counted tens of millions of unique TCR beta chains, roughly 11 million of which were shared by at least two donors. Raw reads were error-corrected and collapsed into unique sequences with a nearest-neighbor algorithm that merged closely related sequences to remove PCR and sequencing errors. Alignment of CDR3 sequences to IMGT reference sequences was used to assign V, D and J gene segments. For a sequence to be retained, a match of at least six nucleotides to both a V gene segment and a J gene segment was required. A rearrangement was called productive if the CDR3 had no stop codons and remained in frame with V and J, and every other rearrangement was called non-productive. CDR3 was defined by IMGT convention, running from the second conserved V-encoded cysteine to the conserved J-encoded phenylalanine. In an earlier analysis of more than 550 of the donors, sequences lacking an unambiguous match to a single V gene segment were excluded. In an earlier analysis of roughly 500 of the donors, V segments were called functional above 56.7% productive rearrangements and were called segregating when the between-donor standard deviation exceeded 5%. A statistical classification framework was built for diagnosing cytomegalovirus status from the catalog of TCR beta chain sequences. In a later analysis, V and J genes were assigned by comparing TCR nucleotide sequences against IMGT/GENE-DB human TR gene sequences. The TCRdist pipeline was used in a later analysis to assign CDR3 sequences and most-parsimonious VDJ recombination scenarios. In a later analysis, each TCR beta chain was defined by its CDR3 amino acid sequence together with its V-gene family, and reads lacking a unique V-gene family were excluded. As a way to deal with suspected cross-contamination and a sequencing artifact, a later analysis dropped 450 to 700 nucleotide sequences that were highly shared and had low generation probability. For each public chain, a later analysis derived a clonal expansion index from normalized ranks of inferred template counts within each repertoire. Generation probabilities in a later analysis came from a VDJ recombination model fitted to out-of-frame rearrangements, and those results were checked against IGoR. Hypergeometric tests were used in a later analysis to score TCR-TCR, TCR-HLA and TCR-CMV co-occurrence, with a repertoire-size bias correction applied to the TCR pairs. A later analysis estimated false discovery rates by permuting HLA or CMV assignments 20 times. A later analysis grouped co-occurring TCRs with DBSCAN, adding TCRdist sequence similarity when clustering within HLA-allele-positive subsets. Co-occurrence clustering excluded repertoires with fewer than 30,000 or more than 120,000 public chains, plus five with anomalous nucleotide sharing. TCRdb provides this immuneACCESS table in a form limited to in-frame rearrangements. Some clones are lacking; in checked studies, under half of them reflect an unresolved V gene, and why the rest are absent is not known. V, J and clone size are those of that table, while D and trimming were read from the DNA. In all, the sample holds 150,000 or so clones, and approximately 80% of those were seen once. In total, the top ten clones hold 1.5% to 2% of the sample.

What the work shows at the level of the full study, not this receptor alone: The authors suggested that the approach could potentially be generalized to other disease states and immunological phenotypes. At a false discovery rate of 0.05, a later analysis linked around 15,000 TCR beta sequences to specific HLA alleles. When HLA alleles, especially DR and DQ, strongly co-occurred, attributing TCR associations to individual alleles was difficult. Compared with the approximately 720-donor mean, donors in an Asian-associated ancestry cluster had fewer N-insertions in productive TCRs, according to a later genetic analysis. In a later analysis, several top co-occurrence clusters were reported to appear linked to parvovirus B19, influenza, CMV and Epstein-Barr virus. A further reported finding was that TCR beta sequences accurately predicted the HLA-A and HLA-B alleles for most subjects in the first cohort. Compared with equally common non-associated chains, HLA-associated TCR beta chains in a later analysis were more clonally expanded and had lower generation probabilities. Some 15 rarely observed V segments, including chromosome 9 orphons, were excluded from the earlier analysis of a few hundred of the donors because counts were too low. A cluster of highly shared sequence variants was judged likely to be a technical artifact of the sequencing pipeline. The classifier was reported to diagnose cytomegalovirus status with high specificity and sensitivity in both the original and validation cohorts. A few of the identified cytomegalovirus-associated TCR beta chains were confirmed in vitro to be specific for cytomegalovirus antigens. The cohort was sequenced for TCR beta chains only, and without alpha or paired-chain data the features that could be detected were limited. Correlated functional status among segregating V segments might be attributable to linkage disequilibrium, but an unknown experimental factor could not be ruled out. The study listed 164 TCR beta chains as associated with cytomegalovirus. While some public TCRs were present in many individuals, most TCR sequences turned up only very rarely across donors. CMV serostatus was the only immune exposure information available for the cohort. Because HLA typing was unavailable for some donors at each locus, only the typed subset was used in association tests. Some IMGT-functional V segments, including TRBV6-2 and TRBV6-3, could not be distinguished by the 87-base-pair reads and were therefore excluded. In an earlier analysis of roughly 560 of the donors, most TCR beta V segments were observed in productive rearrangements about 90% or about 30% of the time, broadly matching IMGT annotations. In a later analysis, the rate of TCR association differed among HLA loci, with DRB1 alleles having the most associated TCRs and HLA-C alleles having the fewest. The presence/absence analyses assumed that sequencing depth was roughly uniform across donors, and that assumption may not be true. In a later genetic analysis, a missense DCLRE1C variant was associated with V-gene and J-gene trimming of TCR beta chains, and the association was replicated in an independent cohort. In a later analysis, most CMV-associated TCR beta chains were found to appear HLA-restricted, with HLA associations seemingly driven largely by CMV exposure.

In regard to this clone: Its antigen remains unidentified. The record has no base qualities; no much larger clone is one base away.

Sequencing was performed on PBMCs. The TCR sequence derives from a woman between 25 and 40 years old in good health and CMV-seronegative. The chain is assembled from TRBV21-1 and TRBJ1-5; the DNA was not compared with TRBD1, the D call given in the table. TRBV21-1 is designated a pseudogene. The encoded CDR3 is CASKGTGDSNQPQHF. The DNA sequence follows: TGTGCCAGCAAAGGGACAGGGGATAGCAATCAGCCCCAGCATTTT.